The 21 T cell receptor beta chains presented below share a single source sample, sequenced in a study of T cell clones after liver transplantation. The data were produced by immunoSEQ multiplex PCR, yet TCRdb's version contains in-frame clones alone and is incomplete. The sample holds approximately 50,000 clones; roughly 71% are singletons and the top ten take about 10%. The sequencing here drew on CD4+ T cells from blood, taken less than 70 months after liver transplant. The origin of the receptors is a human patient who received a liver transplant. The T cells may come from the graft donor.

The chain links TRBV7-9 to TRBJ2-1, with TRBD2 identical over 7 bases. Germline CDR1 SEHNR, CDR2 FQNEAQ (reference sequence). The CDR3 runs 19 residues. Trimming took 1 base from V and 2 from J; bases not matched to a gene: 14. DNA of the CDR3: TGTGCCAGCAGCTTAGTGTGGGGTTTGGCGGGGGATACCTACAATGAGCAGTTCTTC. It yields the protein CASSLVWGLAGDTYNEQFF.

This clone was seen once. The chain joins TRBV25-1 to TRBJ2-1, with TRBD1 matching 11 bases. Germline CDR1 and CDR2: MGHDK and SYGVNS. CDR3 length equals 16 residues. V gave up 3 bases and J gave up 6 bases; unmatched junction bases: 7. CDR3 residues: CASSETRDRGFNEQFF. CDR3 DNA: TGTGCCAGCAGTGAGACTAGGGACAGGGGGTTCAATGAGCAGTTCTTC.

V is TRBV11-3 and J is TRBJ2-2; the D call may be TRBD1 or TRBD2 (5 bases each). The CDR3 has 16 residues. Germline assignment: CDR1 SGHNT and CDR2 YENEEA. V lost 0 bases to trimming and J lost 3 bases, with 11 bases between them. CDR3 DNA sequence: TGTGCCAGCAGCTTAGACAGGGACCCTTACACCGGGGAGCTGTTTTTT. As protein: CASSLDRDPYTGELFF.

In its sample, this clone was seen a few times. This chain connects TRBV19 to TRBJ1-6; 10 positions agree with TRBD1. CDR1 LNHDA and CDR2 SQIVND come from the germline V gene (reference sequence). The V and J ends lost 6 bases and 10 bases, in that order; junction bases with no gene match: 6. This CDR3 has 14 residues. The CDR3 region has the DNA TGTGCCAGTAGAGGGACAGGGGCTAACTCACCCCTCCACTTT. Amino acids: CASRGTGANSPLHF.

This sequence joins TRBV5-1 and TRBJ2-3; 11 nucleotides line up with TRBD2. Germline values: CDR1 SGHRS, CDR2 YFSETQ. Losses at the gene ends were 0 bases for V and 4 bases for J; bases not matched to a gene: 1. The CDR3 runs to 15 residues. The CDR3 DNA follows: TGCGCCAGCAGCTTGGGACTAGCGGGACCAGATACGCAGTATTTT. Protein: CASSLGLAGPDTQYF.

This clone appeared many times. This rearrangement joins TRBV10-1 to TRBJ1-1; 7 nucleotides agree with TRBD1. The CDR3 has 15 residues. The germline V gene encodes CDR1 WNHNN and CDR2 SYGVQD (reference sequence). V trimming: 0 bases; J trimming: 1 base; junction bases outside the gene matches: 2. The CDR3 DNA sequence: TGCGCCAGCAGTGAGTCGACAGGGCGGAACACTGAAGCTTTCTTT. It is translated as CASSESTGRNTEAFF.

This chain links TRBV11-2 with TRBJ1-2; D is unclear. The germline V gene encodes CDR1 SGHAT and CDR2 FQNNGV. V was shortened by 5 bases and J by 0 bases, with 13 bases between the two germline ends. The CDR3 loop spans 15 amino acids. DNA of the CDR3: TGTGCCAGCAGCGCGCGCGGACGGGCTAACTATGGCTACACCTTC. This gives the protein CASSARGRANYGYTF.

CDR3 DNA: TGTGCCTGGAGCAACAGGGAACGGAATCAGCCCCAGCATTTT. It codes for CAWSNRERNQPQHF. This chain joins TRBV30 and TRBJ1-5; D might be TRBD1 (6 bases). The CDR3 has 14 amino acids. Trimming removed 3 bases from V and 4 bases from J, with 13 bases in between. Germline CDR1 reads GTSNPN; CDR2 reads SVGIG (reference sequence).

The CDR3: CASRQGGTGELFF. CDR3 DNA: TGTGCCAGCAGACAGGGAGGCACCGGGGAGCTGTTTTTT. The rearrangement joins TRBV28 to TRBJ2-2; D possibly matches TRBD1 or TRBD2 (6 bases each). This CDR3 region has 13 residues. From germline, CDR1 is MDHEN and CDR2 SYDVKM. Trimming left V 6 bases short and J 4 bases short, with 9 bases between.

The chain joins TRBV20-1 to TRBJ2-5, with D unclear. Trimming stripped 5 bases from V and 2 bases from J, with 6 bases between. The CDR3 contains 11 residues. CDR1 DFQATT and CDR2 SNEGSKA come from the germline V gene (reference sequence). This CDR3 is CSALVQETQYF. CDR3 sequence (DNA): TGCAGTGCTTTAGTTCAAGAGACCCAGTACTTC.

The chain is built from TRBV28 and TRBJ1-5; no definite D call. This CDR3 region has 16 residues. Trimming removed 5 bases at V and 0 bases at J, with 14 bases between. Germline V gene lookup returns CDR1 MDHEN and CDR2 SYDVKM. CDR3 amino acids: CASSPPGSYSNQPQHF. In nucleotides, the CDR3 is TGTGCCAGCAGTCCACCAGGATCATATAGCAATCAGCCCCAGCATTTT.

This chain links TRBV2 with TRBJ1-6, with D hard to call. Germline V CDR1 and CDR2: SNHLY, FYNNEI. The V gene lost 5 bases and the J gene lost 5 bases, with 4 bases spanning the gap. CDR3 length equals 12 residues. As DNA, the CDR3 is TGTGCCAGCAGTAGGAATAATTCACCCCTCCACTTT. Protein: CASSRNNSPLHF.

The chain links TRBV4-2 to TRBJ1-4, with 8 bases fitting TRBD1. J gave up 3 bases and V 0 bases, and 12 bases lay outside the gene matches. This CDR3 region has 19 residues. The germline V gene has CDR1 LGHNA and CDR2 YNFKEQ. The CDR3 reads CASSQDLGWQGAANEKLFF. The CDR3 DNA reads TGTGCCAGCAGCCAAGACCTGGGATGGCAGGGGGCAGCTAATGAAAAACTGTTTTTT.

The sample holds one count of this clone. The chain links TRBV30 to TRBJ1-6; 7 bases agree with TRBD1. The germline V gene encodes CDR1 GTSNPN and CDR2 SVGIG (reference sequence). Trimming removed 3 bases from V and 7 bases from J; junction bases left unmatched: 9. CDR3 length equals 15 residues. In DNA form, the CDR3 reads TGTGCCTGGAGCCTTAGGGGCAGGGGGAATTCACCCCTCCACTTT. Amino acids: CAWSLRGRGNSPLHF.

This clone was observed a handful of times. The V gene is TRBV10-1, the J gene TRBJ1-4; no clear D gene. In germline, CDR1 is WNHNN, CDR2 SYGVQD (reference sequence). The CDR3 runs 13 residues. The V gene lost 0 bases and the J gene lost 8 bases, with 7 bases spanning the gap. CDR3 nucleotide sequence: TGCGCCAGCAGTGAGTCTGGAGCGGAAAAACTGTTTTTT. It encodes CASSESGAEKLFF.

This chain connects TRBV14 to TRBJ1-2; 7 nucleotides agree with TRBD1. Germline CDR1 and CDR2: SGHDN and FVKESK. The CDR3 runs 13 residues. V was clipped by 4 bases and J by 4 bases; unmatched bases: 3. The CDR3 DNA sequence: TGTGCCAGCAGCCCGACAGGGTTCTATGGCTACACCTTC. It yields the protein CASSPTGFYGYTF.

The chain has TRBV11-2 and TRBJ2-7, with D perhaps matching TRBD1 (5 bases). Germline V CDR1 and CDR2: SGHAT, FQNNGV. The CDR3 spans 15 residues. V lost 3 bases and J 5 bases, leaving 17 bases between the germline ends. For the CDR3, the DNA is TGTGCCAGCAGCTTTGAGTGGCAGGGCGGCGACGAGCAGTACTTC. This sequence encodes CASSFEWQGGDEQYF.

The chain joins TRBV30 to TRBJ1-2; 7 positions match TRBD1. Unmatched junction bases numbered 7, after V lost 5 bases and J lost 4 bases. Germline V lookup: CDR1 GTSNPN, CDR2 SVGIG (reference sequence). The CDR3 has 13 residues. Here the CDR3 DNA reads TGTGCCTGGGGTCAAAGGGGGCTCTATGGCTACACCTTC. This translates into CAWGQRGLYGYTF.

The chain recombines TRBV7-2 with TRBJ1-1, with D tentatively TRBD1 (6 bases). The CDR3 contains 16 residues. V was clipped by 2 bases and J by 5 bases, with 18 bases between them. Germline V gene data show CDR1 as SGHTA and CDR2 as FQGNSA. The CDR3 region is CASSLSGPGEGTEAFF. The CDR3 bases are TGTGCCAGCAGCTTAAGTGGGCCAGGGGAAGGGACTGAAGCTTTCTTT. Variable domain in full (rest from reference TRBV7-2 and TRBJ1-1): GAGVSQSPSNKVTEKGKDVELRCDPISGHTALYWYRQSLGQGLEFLIYFQGNSAPDKSGLPSDRFSAERTGGSVSTLTIQRTQQEDSAVYLCASSLSGPGEGTEAFFGQGTRLTVV.

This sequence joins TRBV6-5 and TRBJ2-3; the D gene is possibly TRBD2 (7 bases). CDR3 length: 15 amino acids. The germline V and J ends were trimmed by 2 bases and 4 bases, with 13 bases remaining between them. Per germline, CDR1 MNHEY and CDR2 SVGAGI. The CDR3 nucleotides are TGTGCCAGCAGTTACGGGGGGGCCAACCCAGATACGCAGTATTTT. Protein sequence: CASSYGGANPDTQYF.

CDR3 sequence: CASSLDHGTTDTQYF. The CDR3 DNA reads TGTGCCAGCAGCTTAGATCATGGGACCACAGATACGCAGTATTTT. V is TRBV11-2 and J is TRBJ2-3; either TRBD1 or TRBD2 may fit D (5 bases each). Germline V gives CDR1 SGHAT, CDR2 FQNNGV. Trimming took off 0 bases at V and 2 bases at J, with 9 bases between the two ends. The CDR3 is 15 amino acids.